This T cell receptor beta chain was obtained from a study of T cells and Merkel cell carcinoma outcomes. With 6 bases clipped from V and 9 bases from J, the junction kept 12 bases outside the gene matches. Germline V gene data show CDR1 as MNHEY and CDR2 as SVGAGI. The length of the CDR3 is 14 residues. TCRdb's table, derived via immunoSEQ multiplex PCR, lists solely in-frame clones and lacks some. Among 15,000 to 25,000 clones, more than 65% were seen once, and the ten largest hold roughly 3.3%. Remarks on this clone: Its antigen is as yet unknown. The sample has other DNA sequences that encode this CDR3 too.

Study outcomes and limitations: Merkel cell carcinoma outcomes were reportedly predicted by repertoire and T-cell density.

Material: tumor tissue from Merkel cell carcinoma. This chain uses TRBV6-5 with TRBJ2-5, with 8 positions matching TRBD2. The source is a human donor with Merkel cell carcinoma. CDR3 amino acids: CASRAGTRSRAQYF. The CDR3 DNA follows: TGTGCCAGCAGAGCCGGGACTAGGAGTCGGGCCCAGTACTTC.